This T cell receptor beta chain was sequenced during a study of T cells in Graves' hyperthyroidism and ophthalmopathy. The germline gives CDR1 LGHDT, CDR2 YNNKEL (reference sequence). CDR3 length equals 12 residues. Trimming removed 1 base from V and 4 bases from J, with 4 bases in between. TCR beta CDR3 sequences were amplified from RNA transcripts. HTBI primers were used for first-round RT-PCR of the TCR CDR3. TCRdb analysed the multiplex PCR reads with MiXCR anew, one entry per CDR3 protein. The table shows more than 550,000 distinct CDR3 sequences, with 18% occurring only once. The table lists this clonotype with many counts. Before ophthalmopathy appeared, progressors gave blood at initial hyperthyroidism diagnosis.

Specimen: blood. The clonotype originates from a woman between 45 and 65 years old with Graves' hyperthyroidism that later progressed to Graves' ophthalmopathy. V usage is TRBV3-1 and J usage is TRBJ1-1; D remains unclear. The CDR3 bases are TGTGCCAGCAGCCAAGGAAGCACTGAAGCTTTCTTT. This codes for CASSQGSTEAFF.